The rows below give T cell receptor beta chains drawn from one sample of a study of cytomegalovirus exposure and HLA in healthy donors. Clones were sequenced by immunoSEQ multiplex PCR, and TCRdb holds only the in-frame ones, with some missing. The sample contains roughly 150,000 clones, 60% to 80% of which appear only once. What was sequenced was PBMCs. Receptors were obtained from a male donor in good health and CMV-seronegative. Both conserved end residues are part of each CDR3. Each record gives: V gene, J gene, D gene, clone size, CDR3 protein, CDR3 DNA. The D gene is left open where the match is weak. Some rows mark clone size as missing; the rest say once, few, many or name a class of expanded clone.

v_call: TRBV7-9; j_call: TRBJ2-7; d_call: -; clone_size: -; cdr3_aa: CASSWSSSYEQYF; cdr3_nt: TGTGCCAGCAGCTGGTCCAGCTCCTACGAGCAGTACTTC
v_call: TRBV6-5; j_call: TRBJ1-4; d_call: -; clone_size: -; cdr3_aa: CASSYARRGGGKLFF; cdr3_nt: TGTGCCAGCAGTTACGCCCGACGGGGGGGAGGAAAACTGTTTTTT
v_call: TRBV11-2; j_call: TRBJ1-4; d_call: -; clone_size: -; cdr3_aa: CASSLDLPVQGFEKLFF; cdr3_nt: TGTGCCAGCAGCTTAGATCTACCGGTCCAGGGTTTTGAAAAACTGTTTTTT
v_call: TRBV5-1; j_call: TRBJ2-3; d_call: TRBD2; clone_size: -; cdr3_aa: CASSPGGDTQYF; cdr3_nt: TGCGCCAGCAGTCCGGGGGGAGATACGCAGTATTTT
v_call: TRBV5-1; j_call: TRBJ1-1; d_call: -; clone_size: -; cdr3_aa: CASSLDGGRITEAFF; cdr3_nt: TGCGCCAGCAGCTTGGACGGGGGGCGAATAACTGAAGCTTTCTTT
v_call: TRBV7-8; j_call: TRBJ2-2; d_call: TRBD2; clone_size: once; cdr3_aa: CASSYLAGITGELFF; cdr3_nt: TGTGCCAGCAGCTACCTAGCGGGGATCACCGGGGAGCTGTTTTTT
v_call: TRBV27; j_call: TRBJ2-3; d_call: TRBD2; clone_size: -; cdr3_aa: CASRHGTSGGASTDTQYF; cdr3_nt: TGTGCCAGCCGCCACGGGACTAGCGGGGGGGCGAGTACAGATACGCAGTATTTT
v_call: TRBV7-6; j_call: TRBJ2-5; d_call: -; clone_size: -; cdr3_aa: CASSLIVGVETQYF; cdr3_nt: TGTGCCAGCAGCTTAATTGTAGGGGTGGAGACCCAGTACTTC
v_call: TRBV6-6; j_call: TRBJ1-2; d_call: -; clone_size: few; cdr3_aa: CASTHRGGAGYTF; cdr3_nt: TGTGCCAGCACCCATCGAGGAGGGGCTGGCTACACCTTC
v_call: TRBV7-9; j_call: TRBJ2-3; d_call: -; clone_size: -; cdr3_aa: CASSSSWDTQYF; cdr3_nt: TGTGCCAGCAGCTCTAGCTGGGATACGCAGTATTTT
v_call: TRBV7-9; j_call: TRBJ2-7; d_call: TRBD1; clone_size: -; cdr3_aa: CASSSYRGHEQYF; cdr3_nt: TGTGCCAGCAGCTCATACAGGGGCCACGAGCAGTACTTC
v_call: TRBV6-4; j_call: TRBJ2-1; d_call: -; clone_size: -; cdr3_aa: CASSRLIESSYNEQFF; cdr3_nt: TGTGCCAGCAGCCGCTTGATCGAGAGCTCCTACAATGAGCAGTTCTTC
v_call: TRBV2; j_call: TRBJ2-3; d_call: TRBD2; clone_size: -; cdr3_aa: CASSGLADRTDTQYF; cdr3_nt: TGTGCCAGCTCCGGACTAGCGGATCGCACAGATACGCAGTATTTT
v_call: TRBV27; j_call: TRBJ2-5; d_call: TRBD2; clone_size: -; cdr3_aa: CASSLTGLAGSQKETQYF; cdr3_nt: TGTGCCAGCAGTTTAACCGGACTAGCGGGGTCGCAGAAAGAGACCCAGTACTTC
v_call: TRBV4-2; j_call: TRBJ2-1; d_call: -; clone_size: -; cdr3_aa: CASSQDVDSEQFF; cdr3_nt: TGTGCCAGCAGCCAAGATGTAGACAGTGAGCAGTTCTTC
v_call: TRBV7-2; j_call: TRBJ2-7; d_call: -; clone_size: -; cdr3_aa: CASSPAYEQYF; cdr3_nt: TGTGCCAGCAGCCCCGCCTACGAGCAGTACTTC
v_call: TRBV7-2; j_call: TRBJ2-7; d_call: TRBD2; clone_size: -; cdr3_aa: CASSRTSGAYEQYF; cdr3_nt: TGTGCCAGCAGCCGGACTAGCGGGGCCTACGAGCAGTACTTC
v_call: TRBV6-5; j_call: TRBJ1-1; d_call: -; clone_size: -; cdr3_aa: CASSLGANTEAFF; cdr3_nt: TGTGCCAGCAGCCTGGGGGCTAACACTGAAGCTTTCTTT
v_call: TRBV5-1; j_call: TRBJ2-7; d_call: -; clone_size: few; cdr3_aa: CASSLRGPYYEQYF; cdr3_nt: TGCGCCAGCAGCCTAAGGGGTCCTTACTACGAGCAGTACTTC
v_call: TRBV5-8; j_call: TRBJ2-1; d_call: TRBD2; clone_size: -; cdr3_aa: CASTLAGGPHNEQFF; cdr3_nt: TGTGCCAGCACCCTAGCGGGAGGGCCCCACAATGAGCAGTTCTTC
v_call: TRBV6-1; j_call: TRBJ1-1; d_call: -; clone_size: -; cdr3_aa: CASSNPGNTEAFF; cdr3_nt: TGTGCCAGCAGTAACCCGGGGAACACTGAAGCTTTCTTT
v_call: TRBV19; j_call: TRBJ2-1; d_call: TRBD2; clone_size: -; cdr3_aa: CASSTTSGRYNEQFF; cdr3_nt: TGTGCCAGTAGTACCACTAGCGGAAGATACAATGAGCAGTTCTTC
v_call: TRBV4-3; j_call: TRBJ1-2; d_call: -; clone_size: few; cdr3_aa: CASSPAIGGVYGYTF; cdr3_nt: TGCGCCAGCAGCCCCGCTATTGGGGGCGTCTATGGCTACACCTTC
v_call: TRBV10-3; j_call: TRBJ1-1; d_call: TRBD1; clone_size: -; cdr3_aa: CAIRPGQMNTEAFF; cdr3_nt: TGTGCCATCAGACCGGGACAGATGAACACTGAAGCTTTCTTT
v_call: TRBV7-9; j_call: TRBJ2-7; d_call: TRBD1; clone_size: few; cdr3_aa: CASSTGGGEQYF; cdr3_nt: TGTGCCAGCAGCACAGGGGGCGGCGAGCAGTACTTC
v_call: TRBV15; j_call: TRBJ2-1; d_call: TRBD2; clone_size: -; cdr3_aa: CATSRDSSGPGDEQFF; cdr3_nt: TGTGCCACCAGCAGAGATTCTAGCGGGCCAGGGGATGAGCAGTTCTTC
v_call: TRBV27; j_call: TRBJ2-2; d_call: -; clone_size: -; cdr3_aa: CASSLFTGPRTGELFF; cdr3_nt: TGTGCCAGCAGTTTATTCACAGGCCCGCGGACCGGGGAGCTGTTTTTT
v_call: TRBV9; j_call: TRBJ2-3; d_call: TRBD2; clone_size: -; cdr3_aa: CASSSGTSGSDTQYF; cdr3_nt: TGTGCCAGCAGCTCCGGGACTAGCGGGTCAGATACGCAGTATTTT
v_call: TRBV19; j_call: TRBJ2-3; d_call: TRBD1; clone_size: -; cdr3_aa: CASSIQHRGPDTQYF; cdr3_nt: TGTGCCAGTAGTATCCAACACAGGGGGCCAGATACGCAGTATTTT
v_call: TRBV11-1; j_call: TRBJ2-1; d_call: -; clone_size: once; cdr3_aa: CASSLEGVVNEQFF; cdr3_nt: TGTGCCAGCAGCTTAGAGGGAGTAGTTAATGAGCAGTTCTTC
v_call: TRBV30; j_call: TRBJ2-7; d_call: TRBD1; clone_size: -; cdr3_aa: CAWSVETGGRLYF; cdr3_nt: TGTGCCTGGAGTGTGGAGACAGGGGGACGGTTGTACTTC
v_call: TRBV5-1; j_call: TRBJ2-5; d_call: TRBD1; clone_size: -; cdr3_aa: CASRPGTAKSGETQYF; cdr3_nt: TGCGCCAGCAGACCCGGGACAGCTAAATCGGGGGAGACCCAGTACTTC
v_call: TRBV6-6; j_call: TRBJ1-4; d_call: TRBD1; clone_size: few; cdr3_aa: CASSFGQGGEKLFF; cdr3_nt: TGTGCCAGCAGTTTCGGACAGGGTGGGGAAAAACTGTTTTTT
v_call: TRBV7-3; j_call: TRBJ2-3; d_call: TRBD2; clone_size: -; cdr3_aa: CASSVAGGPTDTQYF; cdr3_nt: TGTGCCAGCAGCGTAGCGGGGGGCCCCACAGATACGCAGTATTTT
v_call: TRBV27; j_call: TRBJ2-7; d_call: -; clone_size: once; cdr3_aa: CASSSGFEQYF; cdr3_nt: TGTGCCAGCAGTTCCGGGTTCGAGCAGTACTTC
v_call: TRBV9; j_call: TRBJ2-1; d_call: -; clone_size: -; cdr3_aa: CASSVAVEGYNEQFF; cdr3_nt: TGTGCCAGCAGCGTAGCAGTGGAGGGGTACAATGAGCAGTTCTTC
v_call: TRBV2; j_call: TRBJ1-5; d_call: -; clone_size: -; cdr3_aa: CASSDQGPGTSQPQHF; cdr3_nt: TGTGCCAGCAGTGACCAGGGCCCGGGGACAAGTCAGCCCCAGCATTTT
v_call: TRBV14; j_call: TRBJ2-6; d_call: -; clone_size: -; cdr3_aa: CASSPRPLWGRGSGANVLTF; cdr3_nt: TGTGCCAGCAGCCCGAGGCCATTGTGGGGTCGGGGGTCTGGGGCCAACGTCCTGACTTTC
v_call: TRBV5-1; j_call: TRBJ2-2; d_call: TRBD2; clone_size: -; cdr3_aa: CASSFDSGGNTGELFF; cdr3_nt: TGCGCCAGCAGCTTCGACAGCGGGGGGAACACCGGGGAGCTGTTTTTT
v_call: TRBV6-5; j_call: TRBJ1-1; d_call: -; clone_size: -; cdr3_aa: CASSGGRGEAFF; cdr3_nt: TGTGCCAGTTCAGGTGGTCGGGGTGAAGCTTTCTTT
v_call: TRBV5-1; j_call: TRBJ2-3; d_call: TRBD2; clone_size: -; cdr3_aa: CASSYGGALPDTQYF; cdr3_nt: TGCGCCAGCAGCTACGGGGGGGCGTTACCAGATACGCAGTATTTT
v_call: TRBV18; j_call: TRBJ2-3; d_call: TRBD2; clone_size: -; cdr3_aa: CASSPPGAGDLTDTQYF; cdr3_nt: TGTGCCAGCTCACCACCGGGAGCGGGGGACCTTACAGATACGCAGTATTTT
v_call: TRBV7-2; j_call: TRBJ2-3; d_call: -; clone_size: -; cdr3_aa: CASSLGGGRGSTDTQYF; cdr3_nt: TGTGCCAGCAGCTTAGGGGGAGGCAGGGGGAGCACAGATACGCAGTATTTT
v_call: TRBV19; j_call: TRBJ1-6; d_call: TRBD1; clone_size: few; cdr3_aa: CASSISEGTGNSPLHF; cdr3_nt: TGTGCCAGTAGTATAAGTGAGGGGACAGGCAATTCACCCCTCCACTTT
v_call: TRBV9; j_call: TRBJ2-2; d_call: -; clone_size: -; cdr3_aa: CASGARSTQNTGELFF; cdr3_nt: TGTGCCAGCGGCGCCCGTTCGACTCAGAACACCGGGGAGCTGTTTTTT
v_call: TRBV6-5; j_call: TRBJ1-4; d_call: -; clone_size: -; cdr3_aa: CASSFTRGNEKLFF; cdr3_nt: TGTGCCAGCAGCTTTACTCGGGGTAATGAAAAACTGTTTTTT